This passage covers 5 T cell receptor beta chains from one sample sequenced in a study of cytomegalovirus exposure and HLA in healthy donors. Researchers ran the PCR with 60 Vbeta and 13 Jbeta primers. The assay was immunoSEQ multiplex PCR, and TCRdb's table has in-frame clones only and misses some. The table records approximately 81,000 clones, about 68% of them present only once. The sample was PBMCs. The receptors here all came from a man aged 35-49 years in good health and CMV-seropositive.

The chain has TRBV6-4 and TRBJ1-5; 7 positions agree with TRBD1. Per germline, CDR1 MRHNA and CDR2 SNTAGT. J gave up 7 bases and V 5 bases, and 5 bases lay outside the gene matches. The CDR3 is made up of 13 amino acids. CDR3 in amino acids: CASSSETGQPQHF. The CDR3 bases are TGTGCCAGCAGTTCCGAGACAGGGCAGCCCCAGCATTTT.

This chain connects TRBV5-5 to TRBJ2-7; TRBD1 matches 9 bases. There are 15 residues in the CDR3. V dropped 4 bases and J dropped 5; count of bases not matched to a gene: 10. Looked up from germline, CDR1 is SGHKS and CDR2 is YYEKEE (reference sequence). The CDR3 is CASSGTGTGSNEQYF. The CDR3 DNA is TGTGCCAGCAGCGGGACCGGGACAGGGAGTAACGAGCAGTACTTC.

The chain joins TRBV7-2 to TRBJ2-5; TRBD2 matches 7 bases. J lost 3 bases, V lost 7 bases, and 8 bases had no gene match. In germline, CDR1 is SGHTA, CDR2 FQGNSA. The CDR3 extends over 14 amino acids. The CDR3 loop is CASKKGTTKETQYF. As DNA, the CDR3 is TGTGCCAGCAAAAAAGGGACTACCAAAGAGACCCAGTACTTC.

The CDR3 spells CASSRSGDTDTQYF. For the CDR3, the DNA is TGTGCCAGCAGCCGTAGCGGGGACACAGATACGCAGTATTTT. The rearrangement joins TRBV21-1 to TRBJ2-3; the DNA was not used to check the table's D call, TRBD2. TRBV21-1 is flagged as a pseudogene. The CDR3 runs 14 residues.

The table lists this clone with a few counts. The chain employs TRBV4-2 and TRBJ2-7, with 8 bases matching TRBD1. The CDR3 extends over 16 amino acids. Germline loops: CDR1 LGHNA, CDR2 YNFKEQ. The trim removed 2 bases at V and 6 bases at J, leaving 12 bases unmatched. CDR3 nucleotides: TGTGCCAGCAGCCAACATCAGACAGGGGTGGCGTCCGAGCAGTACTTC. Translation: CASSQHQTGVASEQYF.